This record looks at one TCR beta chain sequence and its context. There is no known antigen for this receptor. Base qualities are not recorded, but no much larger clone differs from it by a single base. Amplification of TCR beta CDR3 regions was carried out from RNA transcripts. The TCR CDR3 was subjected to a first round of RT-PCR using the HTBI primer set and the Qiagen OneStep RT-PCR kit. A second multiplex PCR round built the libraries, followed by size selection and purification. Libraries were sequenced paired-end with 100 bp reads on an Illumina HiSeq2000. In the authors' own workflow: Raw data were processed with SOAPnuke, discarding reads with adapters, uncalled bases, mean Phred below 15, or no exact constant-primer or identifier match. COPE v1.2.5 was used to merge high-quality paired reads, and clonotypes were defined as unique nucleotide sequences. MiTCR v1.1 was used to align clonotypes to the IMGT TRBV, TRBD and TRBJ reference segments. The analysis was restricted to V-J combinations with a frequency above 0.0001, which together covered approximately 99% of the repertoires. The TCS score was defined as the ratio of F50 (clonal expansion) to E x V (chaos), calculated using BLOSUM62-based TCRdist between CDR3 peptides within each V-J. Welch's t-statistics and random forest reduced 500 to 650 V-J features to fewer than 15, which were used in a naive Bayes classifier (R e1071). Through fastp at Q25 and MiXCR, TCRdb rebuilt clones from the public reads, retaining in-frame beta chains. Identical CDR3 proteins give one entry, which carries the most common genes and DNA. These V and J calls rely on TCRdb rather than the paper's analysis. Here the sample has over 350,000 distinct CDR3 sequences; around an eighth occur a single time. Together, the top ten hold 25% to 30% of the sample.

The data are from a study of T cells in Graves' hyperthyroidism and ophthalmopathy (dated by TCRdb to between 2018 and 2021). About the full investigation: Peripheral blood samples were taken at initial diagnosis, before any treatment was given. For training and testing, the 95 to 100 patients in the discovery cohort were randomly divided in a 7:3 ratio. In addition, the study compared T-cell repertoires in thyroid tissue and in blood from over 5 Graves' hyperthyroidism patients. To identify TCR V-J signatures that set the groups apart, the researchers used a discovery cohort of about a hundred patients, made up of under 50 with Graves' ophthalmopathy and about 55 with stable Graves' hyperthyroidism. After sampling, hyperthyroidism patients received methimazole starting at 30 mg daily, and ophthalmopathy patients received high-dose intravenous methylprednisolone. Whether ophthalmopathy could be predicted prospectively was tested in an independent validation cohort made up of roughly 19 hyperthyroidism patients plus 17 patients who later progressed to ophthalmopathy. The paper reports TCR Vbeta CDR3 sequencing of approximately 130 peripheral blood samples: some 44 ophthalmopathy, roughly 80 hyperthyroidism and about 17 progressor patients. Points the paper makes about the study in general: Blood samples also contained most of the expanded thyroid clonotypes (frequency above 0.001), which suggests that blood repertoires may reflect thyroid immune responses. In cross-validation, a model built on a 13 V-J signature told ophthalmopathy apart from stable hyperthyroidism with approximately 90% sensitivity and roughly 81% specificity, and in testing the same model reached 80%/75%. During validation, the model predicted progression to ophthalmopathy a median of approximately 6.5 months ahead of onset, with almost 71% sensitivity and 72.22% specificity. No statistical method was used to set the sample size in advance, and investigators knew the group allocation.

The germline V gene (reference sequence) supplies CDR1 LNHNV and CDR2 YYDKDF. The CDR3 covers 13 residues, taking in both the cysteine and the phenylalanine. Here the CDR3 DNA is all that survives: 39 bases in frame from base 1. V loses 0 bases, J loses 12 bases, and the germline ends lie 14 bases apart. Ophthalmopathy patients had moderately to severely active disease, with a Clinical Activity Score of 3 or more, a NOSPECS grade of 4 or more, and a disease duration of less than 3 months. The study excluded patients with uncontrolled infections, other autoimmune diseases, pregnancy or lactation. Diagnoses were established on the basis of clinical symptoms, serum thyroxine and TRAb, thyroid ultrasound, and orbital computed tomography. Ficoll-Paque density gradient centrifugation was used to isolate PBMCs from about 9 ml of fresh peripheral blood. Trizol reagent was used to extract total RNA, and RNA quality was then checked on an Agilent 2100 Bioanalyzer.

Material for sequencing was blood. The receptor's source is a man aged 50 or older with Graves' ophthalmopathy. The V gene is TRBV15 and the J gene is TRBJ2-5; TRBD2 is perhaps the D gene, given 6 matching bases. The DNA sequence reads TGTGCCACCAGCAGAGATCAGGGCCGGGGGAAGTACTTC. Its translation reads: CATSRDQGRGKYF.